The count of the clone carrying this TCR beta chain is one. Its antigen is unidentified. The data stem from a study of cytomegalovirus exposure and HLA in healthy donors. Study observations and caveats: According to a subsequent analysis, TCR clusters identified in the first cohort showed a tendency to co-occur across the approximately 110 validation repertoires.

Measured with immunoSEQ multiplex PCR; TCRdb has only the in-frame clones, and not every one. The sample holds roughly 170,000 clones, 65% to 85% seen once. CDR3 length equals 17 residues. CDR1 SGDLS and CDR2 YYNGEE come from the germline V gene. Trimming took 0 bases from V and 7 from J, leaving 22 bases between them. Sequenced input: PBMCs. The source is a young woman in good health and CMV-seropositive. V is TRBV9 and J is TRBJ1-2; D remains unclear. This chain's CDR3 is CASSVEVVEERSAGYTF. The CDR3 nucleotides read TGTGCCAGCAGCGTAGAAGTCGTAGAGGAACGCTCGGCTGGCTACACCTTC.